The rows below give T cell receptor beta chains drawn from one sample of a study of a mutant IDH1 vaccine in newly diagnosed glioma. Profiled with immunoSEQ multiplex PCR; TCRdb holds only in-frame clones, not every one. Here the sample spans about 51,000 clones, about 83% being singletons. The material was PBMCs, obtained from a glioma patient treated with radiotherapy, temozolomide or both. The source is a woman between 40 and 50 years old with glioma. Each CDR3 is given without its conserved first and last residue.

J gene	V gene	CDR3 protein
TRBJ2-3	TRBV10-3	ATRDRTIPGDTQY
TRBJ2-5	TRBV15	ATSEGTRSSQY
TRBJ1-2	TRBV6-1	ASSEGDSSYGYT
TRBJ1-3	TRBV5-4	ASSPQGRSSGNTIY
TRBJ1-1	TRBV29-1	SGFEGNTEAF
TRBJ2-2	TRBV2	ASSVRGTGELF
TRBJ1-1	TRBV2	ASSASVNTEAF
TRBJ1-2	TRBV6-5	ASSLTGEGYGYT
TRBJ1-5	TRBV30	AWSRVFNQPQH
TRBJ1-1	TRBV2	ASSLEKNTEAF
TRBJ1-3	TRBV14	ASSLRAGTSGNTIY
TRBJ2-7	TRBV6-6	ASSILGEQY
TRBJ2-1	TRBV29-1	SVVEENEQF
TRBJ1-5	TRBV18	ASSPRGGDFSNQPQH
TRBJ1-6	TRBV7-2	ASSPRQSRNSPLH
TRBJ2-6	TRBV25-1	ASSEFGGSGANVLT
TRBJ2-7	TRBV6-5	ASSYLVGYEQY
TRBJ1-6	TRBV19	ASSILSTGRSNSPLH
TRBJ1-5	TRBV5-1	ASSLTVGDQPQH
TRBJ1-4	TRBV6-1	ASSPGATNEKLF
TRBJ1-1	TRBV7-8	ASSFFREETEAF
TRBJ1-1	TRBV7-8	ASSLQGGNTEAF
TRBJ1-2	TRBV6-5	ASSSGRYGYT
TRBJ1-2	TRBV5-1	ASSRDRAWGYT
TRBJ2-1	TRBV5-1	ASSLGLAGEYLLDNEQF
TRBJ1-5	TRBV10-2	ASSESAARNQPQH
TRBJ2-3	TRBV18	ASSPSGLTDTQY
TRBJ2-4	TRBV10-1	ASSAGGNIQY
TRBJ1-3	TRBV6-5	ASSYLGGISGNTIY
TRBJ1-4	TRBV25-1	ASSEFPGRANEKLF
TRBJ1-4	TRBV7-6	ASSLNWRTGTKLF
TRBJ1-2	TRBV5-6	ASSRGGQGVGYT
TRBJ1-3	TRBV11-2	ASRLMGLWYTIY
TRBJ2-3	TRBV7-6	ASSLAVGQDWTDTQY
TRBJ1-6	TRBV27	ASSLPQVNSPLH
TRBJ1-4	TRBV30	AWSVRAGGEKLF
TRBJ1-1	TRBV5-1	ASSLGTGNGEAF
TRBJ1-3	TRBV7-9	ASSLDLSWGSSSGNTIY
TRBJ2-5	TRBV5-1	ASSLDEGRETQY
TRBJ1-3	TRBV7-6	ASSTRQGKAGNTIY
TRBJ1-6	TRBV25-1	ASSAYNSPLH
TRBJ1-3	TRBV9	ASSLGPVSGNTIY
TRBJ1-6	TRBV27	ASSLQWDNDSPLH
TRBJ2-2	TRBV10-2	ASSQVPGELF
TRBJ1-1	TRBV19	ASSTGMNTEAF
TRBJ1-3	TRBV4-1	ASAPYVQSSSGNTIY
TRBJ1-2	TRBV10-2	ASSPSSNYGYT
TRBJ2-7	TRBV7-9	ASSRTGEYPYEQY
TRBJ2-7	TRBV5-4	ASSLGTGPTYEQY
TRBJ1-6	TRBV6-1	ASSEFPGGSSPLH
TRBJ1-2	TRBV9	ASSVEGGASRGGYT
TRBJ1-2	TRBV5-6	ASSLVAGAPLLGYT
TRBJ2-7	TRBV2	ASSIPGQGSYEQY
TRBJ1-2	TRBV2	ASSEEGKGGYT
TRBJ1-1	TRBV27	ASSRTGVTEAF
TRBJ1-5	TRBV10-3	AISGQGNDQPQH
TRBJ2-1	TRBV25-1	ASSPKGGGRWSNEQF